These 14 T cell receptor beta chains came from one sample sequenced in a study of CD8 T cells in Susac syndrome. The RNA, about 0.45 to 1 ug, was put through reverse transcription using random hexamers. MiXCR was run by TCRdb on the immunoSEQ multiplex PCR reads, yielding one entry per CDR3 protein. The sample lists a few hundred thousand distinct CDR3 sequences, more than 85% occurring once. Input material: CD8+ T cells from PBMCs. These receptors all come from a human donor with multiple sclerosis.

The chain links TRBV13 to TRBJ2-7, with 7 bases matching TRBD1. This CDR3 region has 13 residues. J lost 5 bases, V lost 2 bases, and 3 bases had no gene match. Germline assignment: CDR1 PRHDT and CDR2 FYEKMQ (reference sequence). CDR3 amino acids: CASSLKGGDEQYF. Here the CDR3 DNA reads TGTGCCAGCAGCTTAAAAGGGGGCGACGAGCAGTACTTC.

The rearrangement joins TRBV29-1 to TRBJ1-2; no reliable D call. The V and J ends lost 2 bases and 6 bases respectively, with 16 bases between them. The length of the CDR3 is 14 residues. Germline assignment: CDR1 SQVTM and CDR2 ANQGSEA. This CDR3 reads CSVESGFHGHGYTF. The CDR3 DNA is TGCAGCGTTGAATCTGGTTTCCACGGGCATGGCTACACCTTC.

This chain links TRBV13 with TRBJ1-2; TRBD1 matches 8 bases. The junction had 8 bases not matched to a gene; V was cut back by 0 bases and J by 8 bases. Germline lookup yields CDR1 PRHDT and CDR2 FYEKMQ (reference sequence). This CDR3 is built from 15 residues. The CDR3 DNA reads TGTGCCAGCAGCTTAGGGGGGTTCGACAGGGGCGGCTACACCTTC. This encodes CASSLGGFDRGGYTF.

The V and J genes are TRBV4-2 and TRBJ2-1; D is undetermined. V was pared by 5 bases and J by 5 bases, with 13 bases between. Germline V gene sequence: CDR1 LGHNA, CDR2 YNFKEQ. There are 14 residues in the CDR3. The CDR3 spells CASSWDRSDNEQFF. CDR3 bases: TGTGCCAGCAGCTGGGATCGGTCAGACAATGAGCAGTTCTTC.

This chain uses TRBV25-1 with TRBJ2-1, with D possibly TRBD2 on 6 matching bases. This CDR3 contains 13 residues. The V and J ends lost 7 bases and 6 bases respectively, with 13 bases between them. Germline V CDR1 and CDR2: MGHDK, SYGVNS. CDR3 in amino acids: CASMAGSANEQFF. In DNA, the CDR3 is TGTGCCAGCATGGCGGGGAGCGCCAATGAGCAGTTCTTC.

The chain uses TRBV6-5 and TRBJ1-1; the match to TRBD1 covers 7 bases. J was trimmed by 1 base and V by 5 bases; bases with no gene match: 7. Germline V gives CDR1 MNHEY, CDR2 SVGAGI. This CDR3 has 15 residues. The chain's CDR3 is CASSHGQASNTEAFF. CDR3 DNA sequence: TGTGCCAGCAGTCACGGACAGGCATCGAACACTGAAGCTTTCTTT.

The chain recombines TRBV4-1 with TRBJ2-1; no firm D call. The germline CDR1 and CDR2 sequences are MGHRA and YSYEKL. The CDR3 spans 12 residues. Trimming removed 0 bases at V and 9 bases at J, with 6 bases between. The CDR3 DNA follows: TGCGCCAGCAGCCAAGATCGTAGTGAGCAGTTCTTC. Its protein product is CASSQDRSEQFF.

The J gene is TRBJ2-3, the V gene TRBV9; D is possibly TRBD1 (6 bases). Deletions cut 4 bases from V and 0 bases from J, with 15 bases between. CDR3 size: 16 residues. Per the germline V gene, CDR1 is SGDLS and CDR2 is YYNGEE. DNA for the CDR3: TGTGCCAGCAGCCCTCAACAGGGATCTAGCACAGATACGCAGTATTTT. Protein sequence: CASSPQQGSSTDTQYF.

This chain links TRBV20-1 with TRBJ2-7; D is unclear. CDR1 and CDR2 from the germline V gene are DFQATT and SNEGSKA (reference sequence). The CDR3 covers 14 residues. V was trimmed by 3 bases and J by 2 bases, leaving 14 bases between them. This CDR3 is CSASAPGTPYEQYF. In nucleotides, the CDR3 is TGCAGTGCTAGTGCACCGGGCACTCCCTACGAGCAGTACTTC.

The chain uses TRBV4-1 and TRBJ2-4, with D perhaps matching TRBD1 or TRBD2 (5 bases each). There are 13 residues in the CDR3. V was pared by 3 bases and J by 12 bases, with 15 bases between. In germline, CDR1 is MGHRA, CDR2 YSYEKL. The CDR3 here is CASSHSVGGHQYF. The CDR3 DNA is TGCGCCAGCAGCCATAGCGTCGGAGGACATCAGTACTTC.

This clonotype was counted a single time. J is TRBJ1-4 and V is TRBV29-1; D may be TRBD1 (6 bases). Trimming shortened V by 4 bases and J by 8 bases, and 11 bases separated the two germline ends. CDR3 size: 12 residues. In germline, CDR1 is SQVTM, CDR2 ANQGSEA. The CDR3 DNA reads as TGCAGCGTTGTGGTAGGGGGGGAAAAACTGTTTTTT. This sequence encodes CSVVVGGEKLFF. Supplemented by reference TRBV29-1 and TRBJ1-4, the full variable domain reads SAVISQKPSRDICQRGTSLTIQCQVDSQVTMMFWYRQQPGQSLTLIATANQGSEATYESGFVIDKFPISRPNLTFSTLTVSNMSPEDSSIYLCSVVVGGEKLFFGSGTQLSVL.

This chain connects TRBV5-4 to TRBJ1-1, with 7 bases that match TRBD1. The junction had 6 bases not matched to a gene; V was cut back by 4 bases and J by 0 bases. The CDR3 is made up of 15 amino acids. Germline lookup yields CDR1 SGHNT and CDR2 YYREEE (reference sequence). The CDR3 loop reads CASSEQGSMNTEAFF. Written as DNA, the CDR3 is TGTGCCAGCAGCGAACAGGGGAGTATGAACACTGAAGCTTTCTTT.

The rearrangement joins TRBV11-2 to TRBJ2-3, with D perhaps matching TRBD2 (6 bases). Trimming cost V 0 bases and J 4 bases, with 8 bases left between them. Germline CDR1 is SGHAT and CDR2 is FQNNGV. This CDR3 is built from 14 residues. In DNA form, the CDR3 reads TGTGCCAGCAGCTTAGAACTAGCCGCAGATACGCAGTATTTT. Translation: CASSLELAADTQYF. Filled out from reference TRBV11-2 and TRBJ2-3, the complete variable domain reads EAGVAQSPRYKIIEKRQSVAFWCNPISGHATLYWYQQILGQGPKLLIQFQNNGVVDDSQLPKDRFSAERLKGVDSTLKIQPAKLEDSAVYLCASSLELAADTQYFGPGTRLTVL.

The CDR3 protein is CASSQGDTNTEAFF. As DNA, the CDR3 is TGCGCCAGCAGCCAAGGAGACACGAACACTGAAGCTTTCTTT. The chain combines TRBV4-3 with TRBJ1-1; D gene ambiguous. The CDR3 is 14 amino acids. Germline values: CDR1 LGHNA, CDR2 YSLEER. With 1 base removed from V and 1 base from J, the gap between germline ends came to 7 bases.